These 15 T cell receptor beta chains share one sample of origin, sequenced in a study of blood T cell repertoires in COVID-19 (dated by TCRdb to 2020 to 2022). The library was obtained by the immunoSEQ multiplex PCR assay. TCRdb retrieved this table from immuneACCESS and kept in-frame rearrangements only. Not all clones are present; in checked studies, unresolved V genes account for under half, and no reason is known for the remainder. For this sample there are 400,000 to 500,000 clones; around 86% appear just once. The ten biggest clones cover more than 1.4% of the sample. The sample taken for sequencing was peripheral blood. The receptors originated from a woman between 25 and 40 years old with active or convalescent COVID-19.

The chain carries TRBV12-5 and TRBJ1-1; D is perhaps TRBD1 (6 bases). CDR3 length: 14 amino acids. The V end was cut by 0 bases, the J end by 3 bases, with 8 bases between. Germline V CDR1 and CDR2: LGHNT, FRNRAP. The CDR3 spells CASGLVGADTEAFF. The CDR3 nucleotides are TGTGCTAGTGGTTTGGTGGGGGCGGACACTGAAGCTTTCTTT.

J is TRBJ1-1 and V is TRBV6-6, with TRBD1 identical over 7 bases. The germline V gene encodes CDR1 MNHNY and CDR2 SVGAGI (reference sequence). V dropped 6 bases and J dropped 5; count of bases not matched to a gene: 9. The CDR3 is made up of 14 amino acids. DNA of the CDR3: TGTGCCAGCAGGGCAGGGGGTGAGGGGACTGAAGCTTTCTTT. Encoded protein: CASRAGGEGTEAFF.

This chain links TRBV6-5 with TRBJ1-2, with 7 bases fitting TRBD1. The V gene end was trimmed by 2 bases and the J gene end by 4 bases; junction bases not matched to a gene: 7. Germline V lookup: CDR1 MNHEY, CDR2 SVGAGI. The CDR3 spans 15 residues. The CDR3 loop reads CASSYTTGTAYGYTF. The CDR3 region has the DNA TGTGCCAGCAGTTACACTACCGGGACAGCCTATGGCTACACCTTC.

The V call is TRBV7-9, the J call TRBJ1-3, with 7 bases lining up with TRBD1. Germline lookup yields CDR1 SEHNR and CDR2 FQNEAQ (reference sequence). With V trimmed by 4 bases and J by 4 bases, 7 bases remained unmatched. There are 15 residues in the CDR3. CDR3 protein: CASSSNPGQGNTIYF. DNA of the CDR3: TGTGCCAGCAGCTCGAACCCGGGACAGGGAAACACCATATATTTT.

This chain joins TRBV2 and TRBJ1-3; no clear D gene. V was clipped by 1 base and J by 0 bases, with 7 bases between them. The CDR3 is 15 amino acids. Germline V lookup: CDR1 SNHLY, CDR2 FYNNEI. This chain's CDR3 is CASSEDASSGNTIYF. DNA for the CDR3: TGTGCCAGCAGTGAAGACGCTAGCTCTGGAAACACCATATATTTT.

CDR3 bases: TGTGCCAGTACTAATATGGGGACAGGGAACAATGAGCAGTTCTTC. This sequence encodes CASTNMGTGNNEQFF. This chain links TRBV19 with TRBJ2-1, with TRBD1 matching over 9 bases. The germline gives CDR1 LNHDA, CDR2 SQIVND (reference sequence). Trimming took 7 bases from V and 5 from J; bases not matched to a gene: 9. The CDR3 length is 15 residues.

The chain carries TRBV27 and TRBJ2-2, with 9 nucleotides matching TRBD1. Germline loops: CDR1 MNHEY, CDR2 SMNVEV (reference sequence). The trim removed 5 bases at V and 7 bases at J, leaving 8 bases unmatched. This CDR3 has 15 residues. The CDR3 spells CASSPMTGGNGELFF. The CDR3 nucleotides read TGTGCCAGCAGTCCGATGACAGGGGGGAACGGGGAGCTGTTTTTT.

The DNA of the CDR3 is TGTGCCAGCACTGTCGGGGTTGCGTACGAGCAGTACTTC. Its translation: CASTVGVAYEQYF. The chain links TRBV6-5 to TRBJ2-7, with D perhaps matching TRBD2 (5 bases). The CDR3 extends over 13 amino acids. The V and J ends lost 7 bases and 4 bases respectively, with 14 bases between them. Germline CDR1 MNHEY, CDR2 SVGAGI.

The chain carries TRBV19 and TRBJ2-1, with 7 bases fitting TRBD2. The CDR3 contains 16 residues. Germline V gene lookup returns CDR1 LNHDA and CDR2 SQIVND (reference sequence). Trimming removed 3 bases from V and 6 bases from J; junction bases left unmatched: 11. The CDR3 DNA is TGTGCCAGTAGTATTACCCTCGGCGGGAGAGGCAATGAGCAGTTCTTC. Its translation is CASSITLGGRGNEQFF.

On this clone: In the same sample, other DNA sequences code for this CDR3. The genes are TRBV7-9 and TRBJ1-5; tentative D call: TRBD1 (6 bases). Trimming shortened V by 2 bases and J by 4 bases, and 6 bases separated the two germline ends. This CDR3 region has 13 residues. Per the germline V gene, CDR1 is SEHNR and CDR2 is FQNEAQ (reference sequence). The CDR3 loop reads CASSLTGNQPQHF. The CDR3, as DNA: TGTGCCAGCAGCTTAACAGGGAATCAGCCCCAGCATTTT.

This clone was observed a single time. The genes are TRBV5-1 and TRBJ1-2; D is ambiguous. Germline-derived CDR1 and CDR2 are SGHRS and YFSETQ. CDR3 length: 13 amino acids. V was clipped by 1 base and J by 3 bases, with 7 bases between them. CDR3 in amino acids: CASSLLADYGYTF. CDR3 nucleotides: TGCGCCAGCAGCTTGCTGGCAGACTATGGCTACACCTTC.

CDR3: CASSERSGASSYNEQFF. Written as DNA, the CDR3 is TGTGCCAGCAGTGAACGTAGCGGGGCTAGCTCCTACAATGAGCAGTTCTTC. This sequence joins TRBV25-1 and TRBJ2-1; 8 bases line up with TRBD2. CDR1 is MGHDK, CDR2 SYGVNS, per germline. The CDR3 contains 17 residues. Trimming at V came to 2 bases and at J to 0 bases, leaving 6 bases not matched to a gene.

The V gene is TRBV3-1 (or the pseudogene TRBV3-2), the J gene TRBJ2-7; TRBD2 is a possible D gene (5 bases). The CDR3 covers 15 residues. Trimming removed 4 bases from V and 0 bases from J, with 13 bases in between. CDR1 is LGHDT, CDR2 YNNKEL, per germline (reference sequence). CDR3 loop: CASSPHGEASYEQYF. The CDR3 nucleotides are TGTGCCAGCAGCCCACACGGGGAAGCCTCCTACGAGCAGTACTTC.

This chain joins TRBV5-4 and TRBJ2-6, with 7 bases fitting TRBD1. With 3 bases clipped from V and 0 bases from J, the junction kept 6 bases outside the gene matches. There are 17 residues in the CDR3. CDR1 is SGHNT, CDR2 YYREEE, per germline (reference sequence). The CDR3 DNA reads TGTGCCAGCAGCTGGGGACAGTTTTACTCTGGGGCCAACGTCCTGACTTTC. Translated, it gives CASSWGQFYSGANVLTF.

V and J are TRBV9 and TRBJ2-7; 7 bases map to TRBD2. The CDR3 extends over 16 amino acids. Trimming removed 4 bases from V and 6 bases from J; junction bases left unmatched: 16. The germline CDR1 and CDR2 sequences are SGDLS and YYNGEE. The CDR3 DNA follows: TGTGCCAGCAGCATCCTTCCCCTAGCGGATCCCCCCGAGCAGTACTTC. The encoded protein is CASSILPLADPPEQYF.